Sequencing of this T cell receptor beta chain was carried out in a study of T-cell reconstitution after alpha-beta-depleted transplantation in children. Whole-study findings and limits: Certain patients had high TCRbeta diversity at day 60, and it came from recipient T cells and thymic progenitors that survived. Counts and diversity of T cells one year after transplant came mostly from newly produced T cells. Roughly two months post-transplant, alpha-beta T cells reportedly originated from several hundred graft clones that had expanded.

The sample holds many counts of this clonotype. As yet, its antigen is unknown. The length of the CDR3 is 13 residues. The ends lost 3 bases at V and 1 base at J; junction bases unmatched: 2. Germline V gene sequence: CDR1 DFQATT, CDR2 SNEGSKA (reference sequence). Construction of the TCRbeta library involved unique molecular identifiers. TCRdb re-derived calls from the PCR reads in MiXCR, one entry per CDR3 protein. The sample contains around 180,000 distinct CDR3 sequences, approximately 10% of which appear only once. The origin of this receptor is a boy between 2 and 10 years old with acute myeloid leukemia, due to receive a stem cell transplant. The chain links TRBV20-1 to TRBJ1-1, with 7 bases identical to TRBD1. The sequencing used PBMCs, collected before TCRalphabeta/CD19-depleted stem cell transplant. The CDR3, as DNA: TGCAGTGCTAGTCCAGGGGGGAACACTGAAGCTTTCTTT. Encoded protein: CSASPGGNTEAFF.